This TCR beta chain was retrieved from a study of regulatory T cells in long-lasting Graves disease. From germline, CDR1 is GTSNPN and CDR2 SVGIG (reference sequence). The V and J ends lost 4 bases and 6 bases, in that order; junction bases with no gene match: 10. This CDR3 is 16 amino acids long. CDR3-region Arm-PCR and iRepertoire HTBI primers produced the TCR beta libraries. Via MiXCR, TCRdb re-called the multiplex PCR reads, giving one row per CDR3 protein. In the table there are about 540,000 distinct CDR3 sequences, roughly 13% of which are singletons. Sample time point: newly diagnosed GD, antithyroid drugs for less than 3 months. Following extraction of RNA from PBMCs, that RNA was used to make the TCR library. These data were also filed under a second study, of T cells in Graves' hyperthyroidism and ophthalmopathy.

The sequence was collected from a man aged 25-45 years with Graves disease. The input for sequencing was peripheral blood mononuclear cells (PBMCs), taken at new diagnosis, from a patient treated with antithyroid drugs. The genes are TRBV30 and TRBJ2-1, with 12 bases matching TRBD2. CDR3: CAWTGTSGWPRNEQFF. In DNA form, the CDR3 reads TGTGCCTGGACCGGGACTAGCGGGTGGCCCCGCAATGAGCAGTTCTTC.